This T cell receptor (beta chain) was retrieved from a study of cytomegalovirus exposure and HLA in healthy donors. From germline, CDR1 is MNHNY and CDR2 SVGAGI (reference sequence). This CDR3 is 16 amino acids long. Trimming at V came to 5 bases and at J to 4 bases, leaving 5 bases not matched to a gene. PCR amplification relied on 60 Vbeta primers (plus 13 Jbeta primers). Measured with immunoSEQ multiplex PCR; TCRdb has only the in-frame clones, and not every one. The top ten clones hold around 4.3% of a sample with 150,000 to 200,000 clones, 75% to 90% of them seen once. This TCR was recovered from a man aged 50 to 60 in good health and CMV-seropositive. The chain recombines TRBV6-6 with TRBJ2-2; 12 bases match TRBD2. The sample taken for sequencing was PBMCs. For the CDR3, the DNA is TGTGCCAGCAGTCCTACTAGCGGGGGGACCACCGGGGAGCTGTTTTTT. Translation: CASSPTSGGTTGELFF.